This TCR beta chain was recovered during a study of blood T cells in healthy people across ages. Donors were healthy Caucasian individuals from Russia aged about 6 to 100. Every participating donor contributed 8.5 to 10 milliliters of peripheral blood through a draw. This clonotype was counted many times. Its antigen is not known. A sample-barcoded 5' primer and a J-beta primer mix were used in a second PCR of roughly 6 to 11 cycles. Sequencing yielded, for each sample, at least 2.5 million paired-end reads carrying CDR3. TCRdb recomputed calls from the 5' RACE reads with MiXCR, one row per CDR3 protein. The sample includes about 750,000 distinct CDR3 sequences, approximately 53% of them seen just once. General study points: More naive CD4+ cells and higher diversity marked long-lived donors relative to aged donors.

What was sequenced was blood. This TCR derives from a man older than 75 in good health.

The CDR3 reads CSARPSTDTQYF. The CDR3 nucleotides are TGCAGTGCTAGACCTAGTACAGATACGCAGTATTTT. V usage is TRBV20-1 and J usage is TRBJ2-3; D unclear. The CDR3 consists of 12 residues. CDR1 and CDR2 (germline): DFQATT, SNEGSKA (reference sequence). V lost 2 bases and J 3 bases, leaving 6 bases between the germline ends.